A selection of T cell receptor beta chains follows, all from one sample in a study of T cell responses to AZD1222 COVID-19 vaccine. The method was immunoSEQ multiplex PCR; TCRdb's version includes in-frame clones alone and lacks a portion of them. The sample consists of roughly 50,000 clones, approximately 83% of them appearing once. Sequencing used peripheral blood, obtained 28 days after the second AZD1222 dose. The receptors stem from an adult who received the AZD1222 COVID-19 vaccine. The CDR3 runs from the conserved cysteine through the conserved F or W. Fields, in order: D gene, clone size, J gene, V gene, CDR3 protein. The D gene is left open where the match is weak. A row's size may be missing; if present it is once, few, many or a size class.

-	-	TRBJ1-4	TRBV30	CAWRAKEGEKLFF
TRBD2	-	TRBJ2-2	TRBV27	CASSPRLATGELFF
-	-	TRBJ1-2	TRBV2	CASSSGGAFYGYTF
-	-	TRBJ1-5	TRBV5-5	CASSLGAGSSQPQHF
TRBD2	few	TRBJ2-1	TRBV19	CASGLAGVEEQFF
-	-	TRBJ2-3	TRBV11-1	CASSPRGAASTDTQYF
-	-	TRBJ1-5	TRBV10-3	CAIPQSGPLAGQPQHF
-	-	TRBJ1-2	TRBV4-2	CASSQDFRTWGSDGYTF
-	few	TRBJ1-2	TRBV11-2	CASSTDRFSYGYTF
-	-	TRBJ1-5	TRBV28	CASRTPSILHSNQPQHF
TRBD1	-	TRBJ2-7	TRBV28	CATHPDRVYEQYF
-	-	TRBJ1-4	TRBV5-4	CASSLGANEKLFF
TRBD1	-	TRBJ2-7	TRBV27	CASSIDRGYTYEQYF
-	-	TRBJ1-5	TRBV4-2	CASSPDTLSNQPQHF
-	few	TRBJ1-3	TRBV4-3	CASSQDPVVSSGNTIYF
TRBD1	-	TRBJ2-1	TRBV9	CASSGGQGNNEQFF
-	-	TRBJ2-2	TRBV19	CASRPPRGFTGELFF
TRBD1	-	TRBJ2-5	TRBV24-1	CATSGWTGDSIETQYF
-	-	TRBJ1-4	TRBV29-1	CSVDGWGGANEKLFF
-	-	TRBJ2-1	TRBV11-2	CASSLRAQFF
TRBD1	-	TRBJ2-2	TRBV11-2	CASSLRGQGAGRTGELFF
-	-	TRBJ2-7	TRBV2	CASSQTGRILPEQYF
-	-	TRBJ1-1	TRBV7-8	CASSRSGWGDTEAFF
TRBD2	-	TRBJ2-1	TRBV11-3	CASSLDGGGGYNEQFF
TRBD1	-	TRBJ1-2	TRBV27	CASSTDRGYGYTF
TRBD2	-	TRBJ2-3	TRBV28	CASSSFIAGGIVTQYF
TRBD1	few	TRBJ2-5	TRBV19	CASSIQDRAETQYF
TRBD2	-	TRBJ2-5	TRBV24-1	CATSTGTSGRTYQETQYF
-	-	TRBJ2-7	TRBV28	CASSFWPIRTALTYEQYF
-	-	TRBJ1-4	TRBV5-1	CASSDPGRSNEKLFF
-	-	TRBJ2-3	TRBV10-1	CASSGKGVRDTQYF
-	-	TRBJ1-6	TRBV5-6	CASSLGVLDNSPLHF
-	-	TRBJ1-1	TRBV6-5	CASSYSVPVLTEAFF
-	-	TRBJ1-3	TRBV24-1	CATSDEGSSGNTIYF
-	-	TRBJ2-1	TRBV28	CASSFSGPELIVGQFF
-	few	TRBJ1-2	TRBV28	CASSLVQDYGYTF
TRBD2	once	TRBJ2-5	TRBV5-1	CASSLVAGAQETQYF
-	-	TRBJ2-5	TRBV18	CASSPEYGTQYF
TRBD1	-	TRBJ1-1	TRBV9	CASSVVRQGATEAFF
-	-	TRBJ1-4	TRBV2	CASAGLLGEKLFF
TRBD2	-	TRBJ2-1	TRBV27	CASSRTSGNRAEQFF
-	-	TRBJ1-2	TRBV27	CASSFDGYTF
-	-	TRBJ1-2	TRBV11-3	CASSLDGQEFAF
-	-	TRBJ1-1	TRBV6-5	CASMRGNTEAFF
-	-	TRBJ2-7	TRBV28	CASSSYRLPYEQYF
TRBD1	-	TRBJ1-6	TRBV11-2	CASSSPGQGYNSPLHF
TRBD1	-	TRBJ2-1	TRBV28	CASSSERQGLTYNEQFF
-	-	TRBJ2-7	TRBV9	CASSGAGPYEQYF
-	once	TRBJ1-5	TRBV5-4	CASSEDPLGNQPQHF
TRBD2	-	TRBJ2-3	TRBV30	CAWSKLAGRVSTDTQYF
-	-	TRBJ2-1	TRBV11-3	CASSPLSYNEQFF
TRBD2	-	TRBJ2-5	TRBV5-1	CASSLEGLAAYWETQYF
-	-	TRBJ2-2	TRBV29-1	CSVSPQAAGELFF
-	once	TRBJ2-7	TRBV28	CASSYHEQYF
-	-	TRBJ2-6	TRBV30	CAWRRGRATSGANVLTF
-	-	TRBJ2-1	TRBV30	CAWDPGTSYNEQFF
-	-	TRBJ1-6	TRBV30	CAWNARVDSPLHF
-	-	TRBJ2-7	TRBV18	CASSSTYYEQYF
-	-	TRBJ1-1	TRBV11-3	CASSPRTASGRKAEAFF
-	-	TRBJ1-3	TRBV2	CASSLGSFSGNTIYF